This T cell receptor (beta chain) was identified in a study of T cell repertoires in cytomegalovirus infection. This clonotype came up a few times. Its antigen is undetermined. From the reads, TCRdb called clonotypes with MiXCR, one entry per CDR3 protein. In the table there are 650,000 to 900,000 distinct CDR3 sequences, 25% to 30% of which are singletons. The TCR comes from a human donor in good health (CMV status not recorded). Some clones in this sample may be carry-over from other donors' samples. Sequences were derived from cultured CD8+ T cells from PBMCs, sampled from culture after CMV antigen stimulation.

The CDR3 sequence: CASSDWGRDQPQHF. CDR3 in DNA: TGTGCCAGCAGTGACTGGGGAAGGGACCAGCCCCAGCATTTT. The V call is TRBV2, the J call TRBJ1-5; D may be TRBD1 (5 bases). Germline assignment: CDR1 SNHLY and CDR2 FYNNEI. V was pared by 3 bases and J by 7 bases, with 13 bases between. The CDR3 has 14 amino acids.